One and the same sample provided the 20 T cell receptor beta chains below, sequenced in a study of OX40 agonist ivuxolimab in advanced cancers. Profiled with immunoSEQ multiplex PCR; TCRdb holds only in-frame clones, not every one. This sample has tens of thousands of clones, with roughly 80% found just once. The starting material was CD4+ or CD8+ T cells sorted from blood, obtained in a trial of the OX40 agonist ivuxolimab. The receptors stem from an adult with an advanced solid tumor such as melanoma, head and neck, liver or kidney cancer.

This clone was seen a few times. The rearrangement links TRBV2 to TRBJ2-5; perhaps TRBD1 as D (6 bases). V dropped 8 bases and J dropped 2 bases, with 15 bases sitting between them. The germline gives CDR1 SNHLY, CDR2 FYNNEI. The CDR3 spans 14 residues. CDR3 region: CASGGGGGQETQYF. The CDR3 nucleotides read TGTGCCAGCGGAGGTGGGGGCGGACAAGAGACCCAGTACTTC.

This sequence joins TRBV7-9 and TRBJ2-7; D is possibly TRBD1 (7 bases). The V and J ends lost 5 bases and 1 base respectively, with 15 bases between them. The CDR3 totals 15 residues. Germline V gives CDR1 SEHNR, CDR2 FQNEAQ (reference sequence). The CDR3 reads CASSRPGGKSYEQYF. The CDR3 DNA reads TGTGCCAGCAGCCGGCCAGGGGGGAAGTCCTACGAGCAGTACTTC.

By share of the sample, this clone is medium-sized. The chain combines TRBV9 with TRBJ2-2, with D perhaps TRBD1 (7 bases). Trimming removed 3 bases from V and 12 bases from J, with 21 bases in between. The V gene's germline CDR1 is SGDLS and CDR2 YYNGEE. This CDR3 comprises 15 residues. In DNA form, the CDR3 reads TGTGCCAGCAGCGCATCGCTGACAGGGCGGGGTCAGCTGTTTTTT. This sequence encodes CASSASLTGRGQLFF.

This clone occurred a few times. The CDR3 loop is CASSSTGQGIRGDQPQHF. The CDR3 coding sequence is TGTGCCAGCAGTAGCACAGGACAGGGAATAAGAGGTGATCAGCCCCAGCATTTT. The chain couples TRBV28 to TRBJ1-5, with TRBD1 matching 8 bases. The CDR3 contains 18 residues. Germline V gene data show CDR1 as MDHEN and CDR2 as SYDVKM. Trimming took 5 bases from V and 5 from J; bases not matched to a gene: 17.

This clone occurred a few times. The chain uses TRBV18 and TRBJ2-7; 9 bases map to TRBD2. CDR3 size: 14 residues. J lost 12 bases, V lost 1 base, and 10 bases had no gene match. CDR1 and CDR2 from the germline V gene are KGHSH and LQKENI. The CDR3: CASSPQIAGEGMYF. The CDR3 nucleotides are TGTGCCAGCTCACCACAGATAGCGGGAGAAGGCATGTACTTC.

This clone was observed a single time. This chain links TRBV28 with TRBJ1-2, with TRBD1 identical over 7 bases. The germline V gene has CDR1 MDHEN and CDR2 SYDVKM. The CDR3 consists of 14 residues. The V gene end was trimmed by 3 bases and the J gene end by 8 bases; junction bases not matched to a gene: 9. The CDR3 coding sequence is TGTGCCAGCAGTTTTAGGGGGCGCTGGGAGGGCTACACCTTC. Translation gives CASSFRGRWEGYTF.

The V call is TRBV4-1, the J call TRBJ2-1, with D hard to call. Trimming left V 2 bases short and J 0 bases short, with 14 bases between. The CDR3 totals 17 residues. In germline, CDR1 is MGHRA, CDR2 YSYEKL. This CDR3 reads CASSQLRTISSYNEQFF. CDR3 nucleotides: TGCGCCAGCAGCCAACTGCGTACTATAAGCTCCTACAATGAGCAGTTCTTC.

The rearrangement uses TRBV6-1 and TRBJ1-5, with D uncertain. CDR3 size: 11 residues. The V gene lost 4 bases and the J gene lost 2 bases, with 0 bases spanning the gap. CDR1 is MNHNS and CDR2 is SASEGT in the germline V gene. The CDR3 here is CASSGNQPQHF. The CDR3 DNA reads TGTGCCAGCAGTGGCAATCAGCCCCAGCATTTT.

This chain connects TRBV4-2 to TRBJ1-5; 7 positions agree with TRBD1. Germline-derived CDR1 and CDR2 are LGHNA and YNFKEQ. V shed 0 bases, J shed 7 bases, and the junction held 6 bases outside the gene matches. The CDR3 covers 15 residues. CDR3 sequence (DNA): TGTGCCAGCAGCCAAGATGGACAGGTCGACCAGCCCCAGCATTTT. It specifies CASSQDGQVDQPQHF.

The CDR3 sequence: CASSQKTGFKPQHF. The CDR3 bases are TGTGCCAGCAGTCAAAAAACAGGGTTTAAGCCCCAGCATTTT. V is TRBV6-5 and J is TRBJ1-5; perhaps TRBD1 as D (6 bases). The germline gives CDR1 MNHEY, CDR2 SVGAGI. The CDR3 totals 14 residues. Trimming cost V 5 bases and J 8 bases, with 16 bases left between them.

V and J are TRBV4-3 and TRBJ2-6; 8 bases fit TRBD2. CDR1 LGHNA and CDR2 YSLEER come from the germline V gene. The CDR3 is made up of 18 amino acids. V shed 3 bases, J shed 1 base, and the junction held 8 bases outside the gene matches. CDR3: CASSHDSGSSSGANVLTF. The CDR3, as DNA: TGCGCCAGCAGCCACGACAGCGGGAGCAGTTCTGGGGCCAACGTCCTGACTTTC.

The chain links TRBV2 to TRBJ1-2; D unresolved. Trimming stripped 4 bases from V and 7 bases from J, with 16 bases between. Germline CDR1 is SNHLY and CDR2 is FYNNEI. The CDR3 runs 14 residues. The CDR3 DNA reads TGTGCCAGCAGTGTCGAAAGTGGGCTGGGTGGCTACACCTTC. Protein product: CASSVESGLGGYTF.

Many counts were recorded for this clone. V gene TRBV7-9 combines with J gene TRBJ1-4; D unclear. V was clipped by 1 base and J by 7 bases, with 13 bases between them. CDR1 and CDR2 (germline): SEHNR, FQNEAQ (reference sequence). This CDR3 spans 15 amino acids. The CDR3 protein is CASSLVWGEGEKLFF. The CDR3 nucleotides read TGTGCCAGCAGCTTAGTCTGGGGAGAAGGTGAAAAACTGTTTTTT.

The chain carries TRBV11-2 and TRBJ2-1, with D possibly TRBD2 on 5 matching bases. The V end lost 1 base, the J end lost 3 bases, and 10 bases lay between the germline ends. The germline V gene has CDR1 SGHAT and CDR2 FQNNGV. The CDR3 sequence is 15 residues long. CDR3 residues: CASSLGAGIYNEQFF. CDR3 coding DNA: TGTGCCAGCAGCTTAGGGGCCGGGATCTACAATGAGCAGTTCTTC.

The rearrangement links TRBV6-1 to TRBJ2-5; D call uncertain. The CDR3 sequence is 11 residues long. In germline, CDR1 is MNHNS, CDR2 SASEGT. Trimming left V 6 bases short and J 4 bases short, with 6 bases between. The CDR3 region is CASRDRETQYF. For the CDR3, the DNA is TGTGCCAGCAGGGATAGAGAGACCCAGTACTTC.

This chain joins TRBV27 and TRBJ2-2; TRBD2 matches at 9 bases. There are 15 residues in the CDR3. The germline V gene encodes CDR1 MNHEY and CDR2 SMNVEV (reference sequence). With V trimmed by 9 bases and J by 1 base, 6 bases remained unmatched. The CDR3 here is CASGAGGLNTGELFF. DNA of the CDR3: TGTGCCAGTGGCGCGGGAGGGTTGAACACCGGGGAGCTGTTTTTT.

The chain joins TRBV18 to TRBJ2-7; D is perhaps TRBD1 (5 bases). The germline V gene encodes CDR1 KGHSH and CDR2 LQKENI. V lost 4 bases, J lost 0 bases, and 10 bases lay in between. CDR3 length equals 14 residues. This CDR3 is CASSQGPSSYEQYF. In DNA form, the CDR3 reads TGTGCCAGCTCACAGGGGCCGAGCTCCTACGAGCAGTACTTC.

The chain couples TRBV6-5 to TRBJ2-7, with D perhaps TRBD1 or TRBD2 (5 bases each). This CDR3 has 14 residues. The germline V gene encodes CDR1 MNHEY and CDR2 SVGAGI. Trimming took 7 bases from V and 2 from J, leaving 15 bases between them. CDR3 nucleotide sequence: TGTGCCAGCATCCCATCGGGACGAGCCTACGAGCAGTACTTC. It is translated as CASIPSGRAYEQYF.

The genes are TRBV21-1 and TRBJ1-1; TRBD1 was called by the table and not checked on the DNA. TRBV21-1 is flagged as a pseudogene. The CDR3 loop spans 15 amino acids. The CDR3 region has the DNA TGTGCCAGCAGCACTAACAGGGGTGGGAACACTGAAGCTTTCTTT. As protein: CASSTNRGGNTEAFF.

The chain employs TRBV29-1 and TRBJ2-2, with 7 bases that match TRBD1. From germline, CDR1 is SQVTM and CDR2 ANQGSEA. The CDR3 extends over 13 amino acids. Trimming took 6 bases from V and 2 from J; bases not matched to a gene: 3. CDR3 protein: CSVNRGNTGELFF. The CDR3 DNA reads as TGCAGCGTGAACAGGGGTAACACCGGGGAGCTGTTTTTT.